This T cell receptor beta chain comes out of a study of blood T cell repertoires in COVID-19. About the research overall: Sample material is recorded as cDNA or gDNA derived from T cells, B-cell-depleted T cells, or PBMCs.

This CDR3 is built from 13 residues. Germline CDR1 WNHNN, CDR2 SYGVQD (reference sequence). V was pared by 4 bases and J by 10 bases, with 11 bases between. Original handling: For nucleated cells, counts were estimated from reference gene primer amplification. The assay was immunoSEQ multiplex PCR, and TCRdb's table has in-frame clones only and misses some. That table supplies the V and J calls and clone size; D and trimming were determined from the DNA. This table has under 300,000 clones, roughly 80% appearing once. V is TRBV10-1 and J is TRBJ1-6, with a weak D call TRBD1 (5 bases). The specimen was peripheral blood. This receptor was identified in a woman in her late teens or twenties with acute or convalescent COVID-19. The CDR3 DNA is TGCGCCAGCAGTGCCAGGGCTGGATCACCCCTCCACTTT. It is translated as CASSARAGSPLHF.